The 23 T cell receptor beta chains presented below share a single source sample, sequenced in a study of blood T cell repertoires in COVID-19. Sequencing was performed with immunoSEQ multiplex PCR; in TCRdb, only in-frame clones are kept and a portion is missing. This sample has a few hundred thousand clones, with roughly nine tenths found just once. The specimen was peripheral blood. The origin of the receptors is a man aged 18 to 29 who had recovered from COVID-19.

The chain uses TRBV5-1 and TRBJ1-1; 8 nucleotides match TRBD1. Germline loops: CDR1 SGHRS, CDR2 YFSETQ. This CDR3 spans 17 amino acids. V was clipped by 0 bases and J by 0 bases; unmatched bases: 7. The CDR3 is CASSLGTGLGLNTEAFF. DNA of the CDR3: TGCGCCAGCAGCTTGGGGACAGGGCTTGGCCTGAACACTGAAGCTTTCTTT.

The table lists this clone with a few counts. The V gene is TRBV5-5, the J gene TRBJ1-1; 8 bases agree with TRBD1. CDR1 is SGHKS, CDR2 YYEKEE, per germline (reference sequence). The CDR3 spans 13 residues. V was pared by 0 bases and J by 11 bases, with 6 bases of the junction left unmatched. The CDR3 sequence: CASSLGTGKIAFF. CDR3 in DNA: TGTGCCAGCAGCTTGGGGACAGGGAAAATTGCTTTCTTT.

The V gene is TRBV18, the J gene TRBJ1-1; maybe TRBD1 (5 bases). This CDR3 is 15 amino acids long. V was pared by 2 bases and J by 4 bases, with 14 bases between. Looked up from germline, CDR1 is KGHSH and CDR2 is LQKENI. The CDR3 loop reads CASSPVGGTGTEAFF. The CDR3 nucleotides are TGTGCCAGCTCACCAGTGGGGGGTACGGGCACTGAAGCTTTCTTT.

This clone has only a few counts. J is TRBJ1-5 and V is TRBV7-9; tentative D call: TRBD1 (5 bases). Germline V gives CDR1 SEHNR, CDR2 FQNEAQ (reference sequence). With 4 bases removed from V and 4 bases from J, the gap between germline ends came to 11 bases. This CDR3 spans 14 amino acids. CDR3: CASSSPQENQPQHF. The CDR3, as DNA: TGTGCCAGCAGCTCTCCACAGGAAAATCAGCCCCAGCATTTT.

This clone was found once. The chain employs TRBV6-2 or TRBV6-3 and TRBJ2-1, with 7 positions matching TRBD2. The V and J ends lost 2 bases and 3 bases, in that order; junction bases with no gene match: 16. Germline-derived CDR1 and CDR2 are MNHEY and SVGEGT. The CDR3 is made up of 19 amino acids. The CDR3 DNA is TGTGCCAGCAGTTACCTTAATATCCTGAGCGGGGCAAACTACAATGAGCAGTTCTTC. Translated, it gives CASSYLNILSGANYNEQFF.

This clone was found once. The gene calls are TRBV10-3 and TRBJ2-7; 7 positions agree with TRBD1. Looked up from germline, CDR1 is ENHRY and CDR2 is SYGVKD. The V segment lost 4 bases and the J segment 2 bases; nucleotides outside the gene matches: 8. This CDR3 is 15 amino acids long. CDR3 bases: TGTGCCATCAGTGCCCCGGGACAGAGACCCTACGAGCAGTACTTC. The encoded protein is CAISAPGQRPYEQYF.

The rearrangement uses TRBV19 and TRBJ1-2; D is perhaps TRBD1 (5 bases). Germline assignment: CDR1 LNHDA and CDR2 SQIVND (reference sequence). The CDR3 is made up of 14 amino acids. The V end lost 4 bases, the J end lost 2 bases, and 11 bases lay between the germline ends. CDR3: CASSRLDSNYGYTF. The CDR3 DNA reads as TGTGCCAGTAGTAGACTAGACAGCAACTATGGCTACACCTTC.

Only one count was recorded for this clone. The chain combines TRBV7-4 with TRBJ2-3, with 13 bases that match TRBD2. Looked up from germline, CDR1 is SGHVT and CDR2 is SQSDAQ. J lost 4 bases, V lost 5 bases, and 15 bases had no gene match. This CDR3 is 19 amino acids long. The DNA for the CDR3 is TGTGCCAGCAGCCAACTAGCGGGGGGGCGTGAGGGTAGGGCAGATACGCAGTATTTT. Translating gives CASSQLAGGREGRADTQYF.

The rearrangement joins TRBV3-1 (or the pseudogene TRBV3-2) to TRBJ2-2, with D perhaps TRBD2 (7 bases). CDR3 length: 14 residues. Per germline, CDR1 LGHDT and CDR2 YNNKEL (reference sequence). Trimming stripped 3 bases from V and 5 bases from J, with 10 bases between. The CDR3 nucleotides are TGTGCCAGCAGCCAGGGGGGGCGGACCGGGGAGCTGTTTTTT. Translating it yields CASSQGGRTGELFF.

The chain joins TRBV18 to TRBJ2-7, with D possibly being TRBD2 (5 bases). Looked up from germline, CDR1 is KGHSH and CDR2 is LQKENI. V was clipped by 0 bases and J by 1 base, with 10 bases between them. This CDR3 comprises 15 residues. As DNA, the CDR3 is TGTGCCAGCTCACCACCCGGGAAGGAGTCCTACGAGCAGTACTTC. This translates into CASSPPGKESYEQYF.

The chain couples TRBV7-2 to TRBJ2-7, with 11 bases fitting TRBD2. The V and J ends lost 3 bases and 1 base, in that order; junction bases with no gene match: 11. The CDR3 length is 18 residues. Per germline, CDR1 SGHTA and CDR2 FQGNSA. CDR3 residues: CASSFRSSGGPGSYEQYF. As DNA, the CDR3 is TGTGCCAGCAGCTTCAGGTCTAGCGGGGGGCCGGGATCCTACGAGCAGTACTTC.

The rearrangement links TRBV12-3 or TRBV12-4 to TRBJ2-1; 8 nucleotides align to TRBD2. The CDR3 contains 12 residues. V lost 5 bases to trimming and J lost 15 bases; unmatched junction nucleotides: 9. The CDR3 loop is CASSRGGTTRFF. CDR3 DNA sequence: TGTGCCAGCAGTCGGGGGGGGACCACACGGTTCTTC.

The V gene is TRBV10-3, the J gene TRBJ2-2; tentative D call: TRBD1 (5 bases). Germline V CDR1 and CDR2: ENHRY, SYGVKD. The V gene lost 3 bases and the J gene lost 6 bases, with 8 bases spanning the gap. The CDR3 has 13 residues. The CDR3 loop is CAISEAGSGELFF. DNA of the CDR3: TGTGCCATCAGTGAAGCAGGGTCCGGGGAGCTGTTTTTT.

The V gene is TRBV10-3, the J gene TRBJ2-3, with a tentative D call TRBD2 (6 bases). Per the germline V gene, CDR1 is ENHRY and CDR2 is SYGVKD. The CDR3 has 14 residues. Trimming took off 3 bases at V and 4 bases at J, with 11 bases between the two ends. CDR3 in DNA: TGTGCCATCAGTGATCCTAGCGAATCAGATACGCAGTATTTT. It is translated as CAISDPSESDTQYF.

The gene calls are TRBV27 and TRBJ1-5; weak D call: TRBD1 (5 bases). The CDR3 is 15 amino acids. Germline V gene lookup returns CDR1 MNHEY and CDR2 SMNVEV (reference sequence). V was trimmed by 2 bases and J by 0 bases, leaving 8 bases between them. CDR3 protein: CASSLGGNSNQPQHF. The CDR3 DNA is TGTGCCAGCAGTTTAGGGGGGAATAGCAATCAGCCCCAGCATTTT.

This clone has only one observation. V and J are TRBV18 and TRBJ2-3; tentative D call: TRBD1 (5 bases). The CDR3 totals 14 residues. The germline V gene encodes CDR1 KGHSH and CDR2 LQKENI. V dropped 5 bases and J dropped 6 bases, with 15 bases sitting between them. The CDR3 region has the DNA TGTGCCAGCTCAGGGCAGGGCGGTATGGATACGCAGTATTTT. The encoded protein is CASSGQGGMDTQYF.

This rearrangement joins TRBV11-2 to TRBJ2-1, with D uncertain. CDR3 length: 16 residues. Trimming stripped 2 bases from V and 2 bases from J, with 13 bases between. CDR1 SGHAT and CDR2 FQNNGV come from the germline V gene. CDR3 coding DNA: TGTGCCAGCAGCTTAAGTGTAGTTGTCGCCTACAATGAGCAGTTCTTC. This sequence encodes CASSLSVVVAYNEQFF. The full variable domain, rest sourced from reference TRBV11-2 and TRBJ2-1, is EAGVAQSPRYKIIEKRQSVAFWCNPISGHATLYWYQQILGQGPKLLIQFQNNGVVDDSQLPKDRFSAERLKGVDSTLKIQPAKLEDSAVYLCASSLSVVVAYNEQFFGPGTRLTVL.

The chain recombines TRBV10-3 with TRBJ2-5; D remains ambiguous. This CDR3 region has 13 residues. CDR1 and CDR2 (germline): ENHRY, SYGVKD. Between the trimmed V and J ends, which lost 4 bases and 1 base, there was a span of 7 bases. CDR3 loop: CAISAYSQETQYF. DNA of the CDR3: TGTGCCATCAGTGCATACAGCCAAGAGACCCAGTACTTC.

This clone was seen only once. This chain connects TRBV4-1 to TRBJ2-1; 7 nucleotides match TRBD2. CDR3 length: 13 residues. Germline V CDR1 and CDR2: MGHRA, YSYEKL. V lost 1 base and J lost 12; bases outside the gene matches: 6. The CDR3 loop is CASSQVAGERQFF. As DNA, the CDR3 is TGCGCCAGCAGCCAAGTGGCGGGGGAACGGCAGTTCTTC.

The rearrangement links TRBV7-9 to TRBJ1-2, with D hard to call. CDR1 is SEHNR, CDR2 FQNEAQ, per germline (reference sequence). The CDR3 sequence is 16 residues long. Trimming removed 3 bases from V and 6 bases from J, with 20 bases in between. This CDR3 reads CASSFAPTGLVHGYTF. The CDR3 nucleotides are TGTGCCAGCAGCTTCGCCCCCACCGGTCTCGTACATGGCTACACCTTC.

In its sample, this clone was seen once. This chain connects TRBV3-1 (or the pseudogene TRBV3-2) to TRBJ2-7; D remains unclear. In germline, CDR1 is LGHDT, CDR2 YNNKEL (reference sequence). The germline V and J ends were trimmed by 3 bases and 3 bases, with 12 bases remaining between them. The CDR3 totals 14 residues. CDR3 region: CASSHSGPGYEQYF. CDR3 DNA sequence: TGTGCCAGCAGCCACAGTGGGCCTGGCTACGAGCAGTACTTC.

The V gene is TRBV6-2 or TRBV6-3, the J gene TRBJ2-3; 8 bases line up with TRBD2. This CDR3 comprises 16 residues. CDR1 MNHEY and CDR2 SVGEGT come from the germline V gene. Trimming at V came to 0 bases and at J to 4 bases, leaving 6 bases not matched to a gene. The CDR3 reads CASSYSSGRMADTQYF. Written as DNA, the CDR3 is TGTGCCAGCAGTTACTCGAGCGGGAGAATGGCAGATACGCAGTATTTT.

The CDR3 nucleotides read TGTGCCAGCAGTTTGAAGCGAGTTAATGAAAAACTGTTTTTT. Amino acids: CASSLKRVNEKLFF. The J gene is TRBJ1-4, the V gene TRBV27, with no clear D. The CDR3 consists of 14 residues. Germline V gene sequence: CDR1 MNHEY, CDR2 SMNVEV (reference sequence). V was cut by 3 bases and J by 4 bases, with 9 bases left in between.